A single sample is the source of the 28 T cell receptor beta chains below, sequenced in a study of T cells in Graves' hyperthyroidism and ophthalmopathy (dated by TCRdb to about 2019). The library was made by multiplex PCR. Data came from an Illumina HiSeq 2000. TCR beta CDR3 regions were amplified from RNA transcripts. For the first round of RT-PCR on the TCR CDR3, the HTBI primer set was used together with the Qiagen OneStep RT-PCR kit. TCRdb cleaned the public reads at Q25 with fastp, built clones with MiXCR and kept in-frame beta chains. Identical CDR3 proteins give one entry, which carries the most common genes and DNA. The sample table records 600,000 to 650,000 distinct CDR3 sequences; around 21% of these occur just once. Jointly, the top ten make up under 35% of the sample. The material sequenced was blood. These receptors all stem from a man aged 30 to 45 with Graves' ophthalmopathy.

This clonotype has ten or more counts. The V gene is TRBV20-1, the J gene TRBJ2-7; a weak D match, TRBD2 (5 bases). Trimming shortened V by 3 bases and J by 6 bases, and 12 bases separated the two germline ends. The germline gives CDR1 DFQATT, CDR2 SNEGSKA (reference sequence). This CDR3 is built from 12 residues. The CDR3 region has the DNA TGCAGTGCTAGCCTGGGGAGTGGCGAGCAGTACTTC. This translates into CSASLGSGEQYF.

The gene calls are TRBV7-3 and TRBJ2-2, with 11 bases lining up with TRBD2. Germline V gene lookup returns CDR1 SGHTA and CDR2 FQGTGA. The CDR3 covers 16 residues. V trimming: 2 bases; J trimming: 4 bases; junction bases outside the gene matches: 3. The chain's CDR3 is CASSLQLAGVTGELFF. CDR3 DNA: TGTGCCAGCAGCTTACAACTAGCGGGAGTCACCGGGGAGCTGTTTTTT.

This clonotype was detected many times. The chain combines TRBV4-2 with TRBJ2-7; D possibly corresponds to TRBD1 (5 bases). V lost 4 bases, J lost 1 base, and 11 bases lay in between. The germline CDR1 and CDR2 sequences are LGHNA and YNFKEQ. This CDR3 region has 14 residues. CDR3 loop: CASSLEQESYEQYF. The CDR3 nucleotides read TGTGCCAGCAGCCTGGAACAGGAGTCCTACGAGCAGTACTTC.

This clonotype was recorded a few times. The chain recombines TRBV5-1 with TRBJ1-2; possible D gene TRBD1, 5 bases. V was shortened by 5 bases and J by 4 bases, with 15 bases between the two germline ends. The germline V gene encodes CDR1 SGHRS and CDR2 YFSETQ. The CDR3 loop spans 14 amino acids. CDR3 sequence reads: CASRPEAGGYGYTF. As DNA, the CDR3 is TGCGCCAGCAGGCCGGAGGCCGGGGGCTATGGCTACACCTTC.

The rearrangement links TRBV24-1 to TRBJ2-1, with TRBD2 matching over 11 bases. V lost 9 bases to trimming and J lost 8 bases; unmatched junction nucleotides: 23. Germline V gene sequence: CDR1 KGHDR, CDR2 SFDVKD. The CDR3 extends over 19 amino acids. The CDR3 reads CATARGVELAGGDGDEQFF. CDR3 sequence (DNA): TGTGCCACCGCCCGGGGGGTCGAGCTAGCGGGAGGCGATGGGGATGAGCAGTTCTTC.

There are many counts of this clonotype. The chain joins TRBV4-1 to TRBJ2-7; D uncertain. The CDR3 has 14 amino acids. Trimming cost V 0 bases and J 3 bases, with 9 bases left between them. Germline V lookup: CDR1 MGHRA, CDR2 YSYEKL. CDR3 DNA sequence: TGCGCCAGCAGCCAAGAGGATACAAGCTACGAGCAGTACTTC. Translated: CASSQEDTSYEQYF.

The chain has TRBV11-2 and TRBJ2-3; D uncertain. The CDR3 length is 17 residues. Trimming pared 0 bases from V and 0 bases from J, leaving 13 bases between. Germline V gives CDR1 SGHAT, CDR2 FQNNGV. The CDR3 protein is CASSLDYRYLSTDTQYF. For the CDR3, the DNA is TGTGCCAGCAGCTTAGATTACCGCTATCTTAGCACAGATACGCAGTATTTT.

In this sample, this clonotype turned up a few times. The chain links TRBV4-1 to TRBJ2-5, with a weak D call TRBD2 (6 bases). Germline assignment: CDR1 MGHRA and CDR2 YSYEKL. The CDR3 contains 14 residues. V was shortened by 0 bases and J by 5 bases, with 10 bases between the two germline ends. CDR3 DNA sequence: TGCGCCAGCAGCCAAGATGTGGGAGGTGAGACCCAGTACTTC. Its protein is CASSQDVGGETQYF.

This clonotype was found many times. The chain is built from TRBV11-2 and TRBJ2-5; 9 nucleotides line up with TRBD2. Germline lookup yields CDR1 SGHAT and CDR2 FQNNGV. The junction had 3 bases not matched to a gene; V was cut back by 0 bases and J by 1 base. The CDR3 runs 16 residues. This CDR3 is CASSLEGLATQETQYF. In nucleotides, the CDR3 is TGTGCCAGCAGCTTAGAAGGACTAGCGACCCAAGAGACCCAGTACTTC.

The V and J genes are TRBV5-1 and TRBJ2-2; D is unclear. The V gene lost 2 bases and the J gene lost 4 bases, with 9 bases spanning the gap. The germline gives CDR1 SGHRS, CDR2 YFSETQ. CDR3 length: 14 residues. The CDR3 DNA reads as TGCGCCAGCAGCTTAAATGATCTCACCGGGGAGCTGTTTTTT. Its translation: CASSLNDLTGELFF.

This clonotype was seen ten or more times. The junction differs from germline at one of its ends, possibly a read error. The J gene is TRBJ1-1, the V gene TRBV5-1; D ambiguous. From germline, CDR1 is SGHRS and CDR2 YFSETQ. The CDR3 is 14 amino acids. CDR3 DNA sequence: TGTGCCAGCTCCCCAGGTCCGGGAGGGACTGAAGCTTTCTTT. This codes for CASSPGPGGTEAFF.

This clonotype was seen ten or more times. The V and J genes are TRBV13 and TRBJ2-7; 10 bases are a match to TRBD2. The CDR3 has 15 amino acids. Germline loops: CDR1 PRHDT, CDR2 FYEKMQ (reference sequence). V shed 3 bases and J 2 bases; nucleotides not matched to a gene: 4. The CDR3 protein is CASSFSGRPPYEQYF. In nucleotides, the CDR3 is TGTGCCAGCAGCTTTAGCGGGAGGCCTCCCTACGAGCAGTACTTC.

V is TRBV7-2 and J is TRBJ2-5; D assignment may be TRBD1 or TRBD2 (5 bases each). Germline V gene data show CDR1 as SGHTA and CDR2 as FQGNSA. Deletions cut 5 bases from V and 5 bases from J, with 12 bases between. The CDR3 contains 13 residues. CDR3 nucleotides: TGTGCCAGCAGCACGGGACCTCTGGAGACCCAGTACTTC. Encoded protein: CASSTGPLETQYF.

DNA of the CDR3: TGTGCCAGCAGCTTGGGTTTATTTATCGGGTCTCCCACAGATACGCAGTATTTT. It encodes CASSLGLFIGSPTDTQYF. The rearrangement links TRBV5-5 to TRBJ2-3; D unresolved. With 0 bases removed from V and 2 bases from J, the gap between germline ends came to 19 bases. CDR1 and CDR2 from the germline V gene are SGHKS and YYEKEE (reference sequence). This CDR3 spans 18 amino acids.

This clonotype has just a few counts. The chain uses TRBV27 and TRBJ1-5; the D gene is possibly TRBD1 (5 bases). CDR3 length equals 18 residues. Trimming pared 0 bases from V and 0 bases from J, leaving 15 bases between. Looked up from germline, CDR1 is MNHEY and CDR2 is SMNVEV (reference sequence). This CDR3 reads CASSLSGQNPYSNQPQHF. In DNA form, the CDR3 reads TGTGCCAGCAGTTTATCGGGGCAGAACCCCTATAGCAATCAGCCCCAGCATTTT.

The CDR3: CASGFGPAGGRNEQFF. CDR3 DNA: TGTGCCAGCGGTTTTGGACCAGCGGGAGGGCGGAATGAGCAGTTCTTC. This chain joins TRBV3-1 and TRBJ2-1, with 10 bases fitting TRBD2. With V trimmed by 8 bases and J by 7 bases, 14 bases remained unmatched. CDR3 length equals 16 residues. CDR1 is LGHDT and CDR2 is YNNKEL in the germline V gene (reference sequence).

On this clonotype: A much larger clone is a single base away; this may be a read error. The chain uses TRBV3-1 and TRBJ1-1; 8 bases match TRBD1. Germline values: CDR1 LGHDT, CDR2 YNNKEL (reference sequence). CDR3 length: 15 residues. The CDR3 coding sequence is TGTGCCGGCAGCTTAAGACAGGGGTCTCACACTGAAGCTTTCTTT. Residues: CAGSLRQGSHTEAFF.

V is TRBV11-2 and J is TRBJ2-1; 7 bases fit TRBD2. This CDR3 is built from 15 residues. Germline CDR1 reads SGHAT; CDR2 reads FQNNGV. Trimming cost V 5 bases and J 10 bases; bases outside gene matches: 14. The CDR3 region has the DNA TGTGCCAGCAGCCCACTGACTAGCAGGAGGGCGGAGCAGTTCTTC. Amino acids: CASSPLTSRRAEQFF.

This chain connects TRBV18 to TRBJ1-1; D is perhaps TRBD1 (6 bases). The CDR3 is made up of 16 amino acids. Trimming removed 3 bases from V and 3 bases from J, with 17 bases in between. Germline V lookup: CDR1 KGHSH, CDR2 LQKENI. The DNA of the CDR3 is TGTGCCAGCTCACCGTTTGAGGGGGGAGGCGACACTGAAGCTTTCTTT. It translates to CASSPFEGGGDTEAFF.

This rearrangement joins TRBV5-1 to TRBJ1-3; 7 nucleotides agree with TRBD1. The CDR3 contains 17 residues. V was clipped by 4 bases and J by 0 bases; unmatched bases: 10. The germline gives CDR1 SGHRS, CDR2 YFSETQ. The DNA for the CDR3 is TGCGCCAGCAGCCCAGGGGGGGGCGAAGGCTCTGGAAACACCATATATTTT. Protein sequence: CASSPGGGEGSGNTIYF.

V usage is TRBV20-1 and J usage is TRBJ2-7; TRBD1 matches 8 bases. The CDR3 contains 12 residues. The germline gives CDR1 DFQATT, CDR2 SNEGSKA (reference sequence). Trimming took 5 bases from V and 5 from J; bases not matched to a gene: 5. The CDR3: CSALDRGDEQYF. The CDR3 DNA follows: TGCAGTGCTCTAGACAGGGGTGACGAGCAGTACTTC.

In this sample, this clonotype turned up a few times. Given a much more abundant clone one base away, this may be a read error. The chain is built from TRBV6-1 and TRBJ2-2; tentatively, D is TRBD1 (6 bases). Germline assignment: CDR1 MNHNS and CDR2 SASEGT. This CDR3 has 13 amino acids. The V end was cut by 6 bases, the J end by 4 bases, with 9 bases between. CDR3 sequence: CASRFRGTGELFF. CDR3 coding DNA: TGTGCCAGCAGGTTCAGGGGCACCGGGGAGCTGTTTTTT.

This clonotype has at least ten counts. The chain recombines TRBV3-1 with TRBJ2-7; 7 positions match TRBD2. With 2 bases clipped from V and 3 bases from J, the junction kept 4 bases outside the gene matches. Germline V gene sequence: CDR1 LGHDT, CDR2 YNNKEL (reference sequence). The CDR3 spans 14 residues. CDR3 bases: TGTGCCAGCAGCCAACTAGCGGTGTACTACGAGCAGTACTTC. Residues: CASSQLAVYYEQYF.

This clonotype was found many times. V gene TRBV20-1 combines with J gene TRBJ2-7; D remains ambiguous. This CDR3 is built from 13 residues. CDR1 is DFQATT, CDR2 SNEGSKA, per germline (reference sequence). The V end was cut by 6 bases, the J end by 7 bases, with 19 bases between. CDR3 nucleotides: TGCAGTGCCGCTCGACTGGCCTCGAAGGAGCAGTACTTC. As protein: CSAARLASKEQYF.

The chain carries TRBV4-1 and TRBJ2-5; 7 bases line up with TRBD2. The length of the CDR3 is 14 residues. Germline V gene data show CDR1 as MGHRA and CDR2 as YSYEKL. J was trimmed by 6 bases and V by 0 bases; bases with no gene match: 4. CDR3 coding DNA: TGCGCCAGCAGCCAAGAACCAGCGGGAAAGACCCAGTACTTC. It codes for CASSQEPAGKTQYF.

This clonotype has at least ten counts. The gene calls are TRBV6-1 and TRBJ1-2; D is uncertain. CDR3 length equals 13 residues. Trimming stripped 6 bases from V and 1 base from J, with 9 bases between. Germline CDR1 and CDR2: MNHNS and SASEGT. CDR3 region: CASRTANNYGYTF. CDR3 DNA sequence: TGTGCCAGCAGGACCGCTAATAACTATGGCTACACCTTC.

This clonotype was detected only a few times. The chain employs TRBV4-2 and TRBJ1-5; tentatively, D is TRBD1 (5 bases). Per the germline V gene, CDR1 is LGHNA and CDR2 is YNFKEQ. The CDR3 is 17 residues long. V gave up 0 bases and J gave up 2 bases, with 14 bases separating them. This CDR3 reads CASSQDPGAQGNQPQHF. DNA of the CDR3: TGTGCCAGCAGCCAAGATCCCGGGGCGCAGGGCAATCAGCCCCAGCATTTT.

This clonotype was detected a few times. V usage is TRBV28 and J usage is TRBJ1-5, with D unclear. Germline V gene data show CDR1 as MDHEN and CDR2 as SYDVKM. The CDR3 has 13 amino acids. V was trimmed by 6 bases and J by 6 bases, leaving 12 bases between them. The CDR3 sequence: CASRSRETQPQHF. In DNA, the CDR3 is TGTGCCAGCAGATCCAGAGAAACTCAGCCCCAGCATTTT.